A selection of T cell receptor beta chains follows, all from one sample in a study of T cells in Graves' hyperthyroidism and ophthalmopathy. From the multiplex PCR reads, TCRdb called clonotypes with MiXCR, one entry per CDR3 protein. The sample comprises about 500,000 distinct CDR3 sequences, roughly 15% of which are singletons, and over 25% rests with the top ten. Sequences were obtained from blood. The receptors were sampled from a woman aged 25-40 years with Graves' ophthalmopathy. The CDR3 runs from the conserved cysteine through the conserved F or W. The order of the fields is V gene, clone size, D gene, J gene, CDR3 length, CDR3 DNA, CDR3 protein. D genes are given only for firm matches. Size is stated for part of the rows, as once, few or many counts, or as a class when the clone is expanded.

>TRBV7-9|many|.|TRBJ2-1|14
TGTGCCAGCAGCCCCGCCGGACGGAACAATGAGCAGTTCTTC
CASSPAGRNNEQFF
>TRBV6-2/TRBV6-3|few|.|TRBJ2-1|19
TGTGCCAGCAGATCGGGACAGGGGCTAGCGGGAGACAGCTACAATGAGCAGTTCTTC
CASRSGQGLAGDSYNEQFF
>TRBV30|.|.|TRBJ2-1|13
TGTGCCTTCGCCGGGACCCTGAACAATGAGCAGTTCTTC
CAFAGTLNNEQFF
>TRBV28|few|.|TRBJ1-2|13
TGTGCCAGCAGTGCCTCGGACTCTTATGGCTACACCTTC
CASSASDSYGYTF
>TRBV25-1|few|TRBD1|TRBJ1-2|15
TGTGCCAGCAGTGAAGGATACAGACAGGGGAGAGGCTACACCTTC
CASSEGYRQGRGYTF
>TRBV30|.|TRBD1|TRBJ1-6|15
TGTGCCTGGAGACAGGGGGCTTCCTATAATTCACCCCTCCACTTT
CAWRQGASYNSPLHF
>TRBV3-1|many|.|TRBJ2-1|12
TGTGCCAGCAGCCAGAGAATAAGCGCGCAGTTCTTC
CASSQRISAQFF
>TRBV5-5|many|.|TRBJ1-1|14
TGTGCCAGCAGCTGGGGGGGTCTGGGCACTGAAGCTTTCTTT
CASSWGGLGTEAFF
>TRBV30|.|.|TRBJ2-5|11
TGTGCCTGGAGTTCTAAGGAGACCCAGTACTTC
CAWSSKETQYF
>TRBV4-2|.|TRBD2|TRBJ2-3|15
TGTGCCAGCAGCCAAAGGGTCGGGAGGCAAGATACGCAGTATTTT
CASSQRVGRQDTQYF
>TRBV3-1|many|TRBD2|TRBJ2-7|17
TGTGCCAGCAGCCACGAGGGGGGTATGGCGGGAGGATACGAGCAGTACTTC
CASSHEGGMAGGYEQYF
>TRBV28|many|TRBD1|TRBJ2-7|14
TGTGCCAGCAGTTTGGGGACAGGGGGCAACGAGCAGTACTTC
CASSLGTGGNEQYF
>TRBV14|few|.|TRBJ1-4|15
TGTGCCAGCAGCCAAGCCGCGGGGAAGGATGAAAAACTGTTTTTT
CASSQAAGKDEKLFF
>TRBV20-1|many|.|TRBJ2-3|11
TGCAGTGCTATGGAGGGTGCAGCGCAGTATTTT
CSAMEGAAQYF
>TRBV6-1|.|.|TRBJ1-3|15
TGTGCCAGCAGCCTGGGACATTTCTCTGGAAACACCATATATTTT
CASSLGHFSGNTIYF
>TRBV28|.|.|TRBJ1-5|21
TGTGCCAGCAGTTTAATCTTCCCTTTGGTTGTTAGTGGACAGACCAATCAGCCCCAGCATTTT
CASSLIFPLVVSGQTNQPQHF
>TRBV7-2|.|TRBD2|TRBJ2-7|17
TGTGCCAGCAGCCTAGGACTAGCGACCAAAAGCTCCTACGAGCAGTACTTC
CASSLGLATKSSYEQYF
>TRBV28|many|TRBD2|TRBJ2-1|16
TGTGCCCACACCCCGAGGCGACTAGCGGGAGAAAATGAGCAGTTCTTC
CAHTPRRLAGENEQFF
>TRBV24-1|.|.|TRBJ2-3|13
TGTGCCACCAGTGACCCGATATCAGATACGCAGTATTTT
CATSDPISDTQYF
>TRBV7-2|.|.|TRBJ2-2|14
TGTGCCAGCAGCTTAGCGCCACAGCCAGCTGAGCTGTTTTTT
CASSLAPQPAELFF
>TRBV6-2/TRBV6-3|.|.|TRBJ2-7|14
TGTGCCAGCAGTTTCAGGGGATTGCGGTACGAGCAGTACTTC
CASSFRGLRYEQYF
>TRBV18|many|.|TRBJ2-7|13
TGTGCCAGCTCACCTCAGGGCTTCGGAGAGCAGTACTTC
CASSPQGFGEQYF
>TRBV27|once|TRBD2|TRBJ2-3|18
TGTGCCAGCAGTTTCTCGGTACTAGCGGACCCTAGCACAGATACGCAGTATTTT
CASSFSVLADPSTDTQYF
>TRBV30|many|.|TRBJ2-7|13
TGTGCCTGGACCTCGACAGAGACCTACGAGCAGTACTTC
CAWTSTETYEQYF
>TRBV13|.|TRBD2|TRBJ2-6|20
TGTGCCAGCGTGCCCTGGAGTAGACTAGCGGAGAGCTCTGGGGCCAACGTCCTGACTTTC
CASVPWSRLAESSGANVLTF